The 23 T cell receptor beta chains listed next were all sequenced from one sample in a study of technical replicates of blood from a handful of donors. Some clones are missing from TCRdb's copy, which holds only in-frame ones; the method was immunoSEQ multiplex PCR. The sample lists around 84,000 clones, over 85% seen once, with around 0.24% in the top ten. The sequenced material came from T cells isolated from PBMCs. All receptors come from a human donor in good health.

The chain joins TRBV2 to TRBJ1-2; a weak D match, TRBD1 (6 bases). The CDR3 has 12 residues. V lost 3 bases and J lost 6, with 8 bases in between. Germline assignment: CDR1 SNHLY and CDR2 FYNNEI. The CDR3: CASSDRGDGYTF. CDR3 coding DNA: TGTGCCAGCAGTGACAGGGGCGATGGCTACACCTTC.

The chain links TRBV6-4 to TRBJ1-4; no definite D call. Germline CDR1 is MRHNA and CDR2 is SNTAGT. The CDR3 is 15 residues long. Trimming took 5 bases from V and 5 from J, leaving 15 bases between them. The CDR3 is CASSPGFVRNEKLFF. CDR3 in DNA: TGTGCCAGCAGTCCAGGATTTGTCCGGAATGAAAAACTGTTTTTT.

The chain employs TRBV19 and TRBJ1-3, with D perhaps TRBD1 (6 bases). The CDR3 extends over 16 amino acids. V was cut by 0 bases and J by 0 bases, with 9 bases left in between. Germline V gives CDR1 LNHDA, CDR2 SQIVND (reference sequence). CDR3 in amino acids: CASSIDRDISGNTIYF. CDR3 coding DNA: TGTGCCAGTAGTATAGATCGGGACATCTCTGGAAACACCATATATTTT. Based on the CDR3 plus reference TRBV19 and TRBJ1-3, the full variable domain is DGGITQSPKYLFRKEGQNVTLSCEQNLNHDAMYWYRQDPGQGLRLIYYSQIVNDFQKGDIAEGYSVSREKKESFPLTVTSAQKNPTAFYLCASSIDRDISGNTIYFGEGSWLTVV.

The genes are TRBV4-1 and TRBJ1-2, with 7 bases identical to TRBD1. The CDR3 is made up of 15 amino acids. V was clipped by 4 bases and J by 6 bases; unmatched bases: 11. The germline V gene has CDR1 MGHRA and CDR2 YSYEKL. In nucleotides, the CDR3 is TGCGCCAGCAGCCGGTGGGCACAGGGGAGTGATGGCTACACCTTC. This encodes CASSRWAQGSDGYTF.

The DNA of the CDR3 is TGTGCCAGCAGTTCCCGGGACTCCCTCCTATCCGCACACACAGATACGCAGTATTTT. Residues: CASSSRDSLLSAHTDTQYF. The V gene is TRBV27, the J gene TRBJ2-3; D possibly corresponds to TRBD2 (6 bases). Germline V gene lookup returns CDR1 MNHEY and CDR2 SMNVEV (reference sequence). The CDR3 is 19 residues long. Deletions cut 4 bases from V and 2 bases from J, with 25 bases between.

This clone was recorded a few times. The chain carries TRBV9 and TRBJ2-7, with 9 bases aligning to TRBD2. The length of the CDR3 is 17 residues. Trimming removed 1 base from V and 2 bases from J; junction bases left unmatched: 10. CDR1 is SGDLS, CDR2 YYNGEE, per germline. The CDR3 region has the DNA TGTGCCAGCAGCGTAACCCCGGGGGGACTAGCTCCCTACGAGCAGTACTTC. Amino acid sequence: CASSVTPGGLAPYEQYF.

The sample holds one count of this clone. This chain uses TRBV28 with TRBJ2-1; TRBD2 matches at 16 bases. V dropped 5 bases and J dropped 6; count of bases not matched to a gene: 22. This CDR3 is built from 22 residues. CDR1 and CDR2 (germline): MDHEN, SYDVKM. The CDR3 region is CASSLPRGTSGRAATTFNEQFF. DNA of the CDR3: TGTGCCAGCAGTCTTCCTAGAGGGACTAGCGGGAGGGCGGCGACCACCTTCAATGAGCAGTTCTTC.

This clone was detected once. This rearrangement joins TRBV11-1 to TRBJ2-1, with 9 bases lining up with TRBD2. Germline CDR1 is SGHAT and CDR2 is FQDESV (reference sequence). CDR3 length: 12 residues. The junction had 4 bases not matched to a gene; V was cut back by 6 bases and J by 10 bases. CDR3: CASSFGLAEQFF. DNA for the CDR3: TGTGCCAGCAGTTTCGGACTAGCGGAGCAGTTCTTC.

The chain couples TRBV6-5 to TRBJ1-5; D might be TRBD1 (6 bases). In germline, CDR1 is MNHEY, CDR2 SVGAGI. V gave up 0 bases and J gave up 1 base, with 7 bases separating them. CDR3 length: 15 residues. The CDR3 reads CASSYSGASNQPQHF. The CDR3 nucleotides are TGTGCCAGCAGTTACTCGGGGGCCAGCAATCAGCCCCAGCATTTT.

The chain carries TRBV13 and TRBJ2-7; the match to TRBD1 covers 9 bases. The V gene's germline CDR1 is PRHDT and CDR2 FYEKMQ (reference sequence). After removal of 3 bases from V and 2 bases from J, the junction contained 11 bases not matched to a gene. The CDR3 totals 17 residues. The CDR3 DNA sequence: TGTGCCAGCAGCTTGCGCGAGCGGACAGGGGTAGCCTACGAGCAGTACTTC. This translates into CASSLRERTGVAYEQYF.

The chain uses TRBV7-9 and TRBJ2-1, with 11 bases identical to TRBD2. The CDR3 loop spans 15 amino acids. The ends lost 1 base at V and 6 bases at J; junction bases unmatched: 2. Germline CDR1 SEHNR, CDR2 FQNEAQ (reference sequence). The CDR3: CASSLVAGGPNEQFF. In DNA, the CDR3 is TGTGCCAGCAGCTTAGTAGCGGGGGGGCCCAATGAGCAGTTCTTC.

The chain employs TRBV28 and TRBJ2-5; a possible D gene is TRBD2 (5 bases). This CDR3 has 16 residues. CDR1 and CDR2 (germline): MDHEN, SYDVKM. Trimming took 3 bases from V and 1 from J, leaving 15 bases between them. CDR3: CASSLAGTTRQETQYF. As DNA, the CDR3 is TGTGCCAGCAGTTTGGCGGGTACTACTCGCCAAGAGACCCAGTACTTC. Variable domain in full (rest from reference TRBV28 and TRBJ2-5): DVKVTQSSRYLVKRTGEKVFLECVQDMDHENMFWYRQDPGLGLRLIYFSYDVKMKEKGDIPEGYSVSREKKERFSLILESASTNQTSMYLCASSLAGTTRQETQYFGPGTRLLVL.

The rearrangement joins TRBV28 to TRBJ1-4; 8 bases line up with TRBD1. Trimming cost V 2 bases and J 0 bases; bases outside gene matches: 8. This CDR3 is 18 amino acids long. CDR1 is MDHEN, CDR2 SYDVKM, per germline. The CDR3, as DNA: TGTGCCAGCAGTTTACCAGGGGGCCATACTACAACTAATGAAAAACTGTTTTTT. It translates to CASSLPGGHTTTNEKLFF.

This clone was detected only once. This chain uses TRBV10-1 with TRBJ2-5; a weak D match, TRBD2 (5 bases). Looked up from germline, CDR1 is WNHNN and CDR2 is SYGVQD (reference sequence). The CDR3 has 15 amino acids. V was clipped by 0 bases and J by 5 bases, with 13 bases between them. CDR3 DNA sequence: TGCGCCAGCAGTGAGTCTGCAGGACTCTCCGAGACCCAGTACTTC. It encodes CASSESAGLSETQYF.

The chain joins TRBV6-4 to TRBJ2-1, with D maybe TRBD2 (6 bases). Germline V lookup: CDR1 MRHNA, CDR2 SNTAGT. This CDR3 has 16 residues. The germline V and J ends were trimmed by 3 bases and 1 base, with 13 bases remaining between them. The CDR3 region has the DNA TGTGCCAGCAGTGAATTTCCGGGGGTATCCTACAATGAGCAGTTCTTC. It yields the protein CASSEFPGVSYNEQFF.

The CDR3 reads CASRTGGYQPQHF. In nucleotides, the CDR3 is TGTGCCAGCAGGACAGGGGGCTACCAGCCCCAGCATTTT. V is TRBV28 and J is TRBJ1-5, with 10 positions matching TRBD1. Trimming cost V 6 bases and J 7 bases; bases outside gene matches: 3. The CDR3 runs 13 residues. The V gene's germline CDR1 is MDHEN and CDR2 SYDVKM.

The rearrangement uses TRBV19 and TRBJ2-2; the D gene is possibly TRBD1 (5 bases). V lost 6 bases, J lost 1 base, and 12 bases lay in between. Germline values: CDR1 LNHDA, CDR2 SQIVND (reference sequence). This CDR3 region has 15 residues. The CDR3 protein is CASSSSGWNTGELFF. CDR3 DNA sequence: TGTGCCAGTAGCTCTTCAGGGTGGAACACCGGGGAGCTGTTTTTT. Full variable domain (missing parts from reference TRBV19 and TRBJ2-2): DGGITQSPKYLFRKEGQNVTLSCEQNLNHDAMYWYRQDPGQGLRLIYYSQIVNDFQKGDIAEGYSVSREKKESFPLTVTSAQKNPTAFYLCASSSSGWNTGELFFGEGSRLTVL.

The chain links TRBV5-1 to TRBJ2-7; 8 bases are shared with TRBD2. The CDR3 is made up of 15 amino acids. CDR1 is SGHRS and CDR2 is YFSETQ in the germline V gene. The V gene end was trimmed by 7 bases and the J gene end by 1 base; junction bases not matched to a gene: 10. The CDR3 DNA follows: TGCGCCAGCCGCGCCCGGGCGGGAGGTTCCTACGAGCAGTACTTC. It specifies CASRARAGGSYEQYF.

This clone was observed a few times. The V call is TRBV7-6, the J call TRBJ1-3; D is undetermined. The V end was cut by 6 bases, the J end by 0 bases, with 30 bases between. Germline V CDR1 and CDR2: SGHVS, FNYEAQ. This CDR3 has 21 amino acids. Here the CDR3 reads CASSFKPLGVAAVISGNTIYF. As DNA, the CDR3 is TGTGCCAGCAGTTTTAAGCCTCTCGGGGTGGCCGCCGTTATCTCTGGAAACACCATATATTTT. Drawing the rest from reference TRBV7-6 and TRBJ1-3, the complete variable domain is GAGVSQSPRYKVTKRGQDVALRCDPISGHVSLYWYRQALGQGPEFLTYFNYEAQQDKSGLPNDRFSAERPEGSISTLTIQRTEQRDSAMYRCASSFKPLGVAAVISGNTIYFGEGSWLTVV.

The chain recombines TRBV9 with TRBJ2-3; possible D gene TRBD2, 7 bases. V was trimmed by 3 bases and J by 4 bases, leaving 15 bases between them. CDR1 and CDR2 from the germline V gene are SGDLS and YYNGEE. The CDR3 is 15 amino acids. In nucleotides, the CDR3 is TGTGCCAGCAGCGCCCTTGGGGGGGGGCCAGATACGCAGTATTTT. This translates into CASSALGGGPDTQYF.

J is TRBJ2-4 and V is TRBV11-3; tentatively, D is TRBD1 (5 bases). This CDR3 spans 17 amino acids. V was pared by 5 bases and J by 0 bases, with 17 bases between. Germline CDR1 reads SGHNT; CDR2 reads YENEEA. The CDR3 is CASSPRRVGLAKNIQYF. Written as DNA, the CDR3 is TGTGCCAGCAGCCCCCGCAGGGTTGGGCTAGCCAAAAACATTCAGTACTTC. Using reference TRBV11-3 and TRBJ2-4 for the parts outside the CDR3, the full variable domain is EAGVVQSPRYKIIEKKQPVAFWCNPISGHNTLYWYLQNLGQGPELLIRYENEEAVDDSQLPKDRFSAERLKGVDSTLKIQPAELGDSAVYLCASSPRRVGLAKNIQYFGAGTRLSVL.

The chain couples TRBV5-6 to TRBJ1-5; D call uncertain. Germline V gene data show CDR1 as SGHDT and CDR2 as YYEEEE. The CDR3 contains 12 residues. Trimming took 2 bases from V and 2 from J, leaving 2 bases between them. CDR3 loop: CASSFGNQPQHF. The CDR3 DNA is TGTGCCAGCAGCTTCGGCAATCAGCCCCAGCATTTT.

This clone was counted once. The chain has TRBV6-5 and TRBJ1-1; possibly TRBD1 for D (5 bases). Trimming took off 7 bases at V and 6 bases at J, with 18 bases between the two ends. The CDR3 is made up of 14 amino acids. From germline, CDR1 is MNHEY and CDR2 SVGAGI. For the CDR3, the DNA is TGTGCCAGCACCTTGGTCGGGGGGGTTGCTGAAGCTTTCTTT. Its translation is CASTLVGGVAEAFF.